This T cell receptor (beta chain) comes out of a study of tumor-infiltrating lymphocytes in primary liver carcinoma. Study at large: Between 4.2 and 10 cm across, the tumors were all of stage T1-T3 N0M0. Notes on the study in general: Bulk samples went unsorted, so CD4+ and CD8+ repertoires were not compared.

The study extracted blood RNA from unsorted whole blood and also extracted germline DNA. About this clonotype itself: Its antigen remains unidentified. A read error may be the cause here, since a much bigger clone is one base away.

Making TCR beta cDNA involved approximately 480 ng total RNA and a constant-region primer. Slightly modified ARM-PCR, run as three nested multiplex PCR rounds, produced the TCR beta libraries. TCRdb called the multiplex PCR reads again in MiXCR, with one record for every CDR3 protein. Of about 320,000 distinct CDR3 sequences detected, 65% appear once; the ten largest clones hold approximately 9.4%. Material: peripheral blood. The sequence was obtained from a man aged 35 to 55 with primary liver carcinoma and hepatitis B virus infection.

The CDR3 spells CASSSLGGETGKLFF. The DNA for the CDR3 is TGTGCCAGCAGTTCGTTGGGGGGCGAAACCGGGAAGCTGTTTTTT. The chain uses TRBV12-3 or TRBV12-4 and TRBJ2-2, with D possibly called TRBD1 or TRBD2 (6 bases each). The CDR3 has 15 amino acids.